This T cell receptor beta chain was captured by sequencing in a study of blood T cell repertoires in COVID-19. Overall study context: Both acute and convalescent COVID-19 samples were obtained from the United States, Italy and Spain.

Germline values: CDR1 MNHEY, CDR2 SVGAGI. Trimming removed 6 bases from V and 3 bases from J; junction bases left unmatched: 8. The CDR3 totals 14 residues. There are a few counts of this clone. Only in-frame clones appear in the TCRdb table, and some are missing; sequencing was by immunoSEQ multiplex PCR. The top ten clones hold around 12% of a sample with about 23,000 clones, more than 80% of them seen once. The sequenced sample was peripheral blood. The chain carries TRBV6-5 and TRBJ2-7; 7 bases are a match to TRBD2. This TCR was sampled from a woman aged 80 or older with active or convalescent COVID-19. CDR3 loop: CASRGTKRGYEQYF. DNA for the CDR3: TGTGCCAGCAGAGGAACCAAGCGGGGCTACGAGCAGTACTTC.